This is a list of T cell receptor beta chains from one sample in a study of beta chain features in type 1 diabetes. Data came from immunoSEQ multiplex PCR; TCRdb stores just in-frame clones and leaves some out. The repertoire includes approximately 90,000 clones, under 35% of them detected once, and about 0.42% sits in the top ten. Material: stem cell memory CD4+ T cells from blood. The receptors shown here come from a woman younger than 30 in good health. The CDR3 runs from the conserved cysteine through the conserved F or W. A D gene is named only where the DNA matches it firmly. A clone size is listed for some rows: how often the clone was seen (once, few, many), or a class if it is expanded.

TRBJ2-3	TRBV13	NA	TRBD1	TGTGCCAGCAGCTTAGCACAGGGGACCACAGATACGCAGTATTTT	CASSLAQGTTDTQYF
TRBJ2-5	TRBV5-1	few	TRBD2	TGCGCCAGCCAAGCGGGGGGCGGAGAGACCCAGTACTTC	CASQAGGGETQYF
TRBJ2-1	TRBV2	few	NA	TGTGCCAGCAGCGAGGTAGTTAGATTCTACAATGAGCAGTTCTTC	CASSEVVRFYNEQFF
TRBJ1-1	TRBV7-2	few	TRBD1	TGTGCCAGTCACCGTTTTGGACAGGCGAACACTGAAGCTTTCTTT	CASHRFGQANTEAFF
TRBJ2-2	TRBV10-3	NA	TRBD1	TGTGCCATCCGACGACAGGGGAACACCGGGGAGCTGTTTTTT	CAIRRQGNTGELFF
TRBJ2-5	TRBV11-2	few	NA	TGTGCCAGCAGCTTAGATCGAGAGACCCAGTACTTC	CASSLDRETQYF
TRBJ2-4	TRBV14	NA	TRBD2	TGTGCCAGCAGCCCCCTAGCGGGAGGGCCCGGGGGCAAAAACATTCAGTACTTC	CASSPLAGGPGGKNIQYF
TRBJ1-2	TRBV6-1	few	TRBD1	TGTGCCGGGACACAGGGGGCAAGCTATGGCTACACCTTC	CAGTQGASYGYTF
TRBJ1-4	TRBV5-4	NA	TRBD1	TGTGCCAGCAGCCAAGATAGGAACAGGGGGCTGGAACTGTTTTTT	CASSQDRNRGLELFF
TRBJ2-1	TRBV14	few	TRBD1	TGTGCCAGCAGCCAAACCTGGACAGGGGACAATGAGCAGTTCTTC	CASSQTWTGDNEQFF
TRBJ2-1	TRBV25-1	NA	NA	TGTGCCAGCAGTGACAGATACAATGAGCAGTTCTTC	CASSDRYNEQFF
TRBJ2-1	TRBV5-4	few	TRBD1	TGTGCCAGCAGCCTACAGGGGGCCCTGGCGAGAAATGAGCAGTTCTTC	CASSLQGALARNEQFF
TRBJ2-1	TRBV13	NA	TRBD2	TGTGCCAGCAGCTCAAAGGGCGGGGGGGCCTACAATGAGCAGTTCTTC	CASSSKGGGAYNEQFF
TRBJ2-3	TRBV5-6	few	TRBD2	TGTGCCAGCAGCAGAAGGCTAGCGGGAGGGCCTCGGAGTGCAGATACGCAGTATTTT	CASSRRLAGGPRSADTQYF
TRBJ2-7	TRBV7-6	NA	NA	TGTGCCAGCAGCTTAGATAAAGGGGCGAATCGCGAGCAGTACTTC	CASSLDKGANREQYF
TRBJ1-2	TRBV7-9	NA	NA	TGTGCCAGCAGCCGGGAGGCAGGCTACACCTTC	CASSREAGYTF
TRBJ2-3	TRBV10-3	few	NA	TGTGCCATCAGTGAGTCCAGGGCCAGCACAGATACGCAGTATTTT	CAISESRASTDTQYF
TRBJ1-2	TRBV13	few	NA	TGTGCCAGCAGGGTAGCAGGCACGAGGAGGTCTGGCTACACCTTC	CASRVAGTRRSGYTF
TRBJ2-7	TRBV18	NA	NA	TGTGCCAGCTCGCCTTACAGGGATTCCTACGAGCAGTACTTC	CASSPYRDSYEQYF
TRBJ2-1	TRBV6-5	NA	NA	TGTGCCAGCAGGCGAGGTTCGGATGAGCAGTTCTTC	CASRRGSDEQFF
TRBJ1-1	TRBV2	NA	NA	TGTGCCAGCAGTCGAACCTTGGGGCTCCTAACGAACACTGAAGCTTTCTTT	CASSRTLGLLTNTEAFF
TRBJ1-2	TRBV19	NA	NA	TGTGCCAGTAGCCCGTTCTTAAGCGACTATGGCTACACCTTC	CASSPFLSDYGYTF
TRBJ2-7	TRBV5-1	NA	TRBD1	TGCGCCAGCAGCGAAACCGGGACAGAAGACGAGCAGTACTTC	CASSETGTEDEQYF
TRBJ2-3	TRBV2	NA	TRBD2	TGTGCCAGCCCTAGGAGGACTAGCGGGAGCCCTCTCAGCACAGATACGCAGTATTTT	CASPRRTSGSPLSTDTQYF
TRBJ1-2	TRBV10-3	NA	TRBD1	TGTGCCTCTGTGGGACAGGGGGACTATGGCTACACCTTC	CASVGQGDYGYTF
TRBJ1-1	TRBV14	NA	NA	TGTGCCAGCAGCCATAGACGGGGGAACACTGAAGCTTTCTTT	CASSHRRGNTEAFF
TRBJ2-3	TRBV25-1	NA	NA	TGTGCCAGCAGTCCCCAAGATGGAGCCCCTGCGGCAGATACGCAGTATTTT	CASSPQDGAPAADTQYF
TRBJ1-1	TRBV23-1	few	NA	TGCGCCAGCAGTCAATGCCCTAAGAGGGTGGAAGCTTTCTTT	CASSQCPKRVEAFF
TRBJ1-1	TRBV5-4	NA	TRBD1	TGTGCCAGCAGCTTGGTCCAGGGGGAAGAAGCTTTCTTT	CASSLVQGEEAFF
TRBJ1-2	TRBV5-4	few	TRBD1	TGTGCCAGCAGCCATGACAGGGGGGATGGCTACACCTTC	CASSHDRGDGYTF
TRBJ1-2	TRBV7-9	NA	TRBD1	TGTGCCAGCAGCTTAGAAGCAGGGGGGCCTTATACCTTC	CASSLEAGGPYTF
TRBJ1-1	TRBV30	NA	NA	TGTGCCTGGACCCAGGAGGCGGACACTGAAGCTTTCTTT	CAWTQEADTEAFF
TRBJ2-1	TRBV9	NA	TRBD2	TGTGCCAGCAGCGTAGGGCCTAGCGGGGGGAAGTACAATGAGCAGTTCTTC	CASSVGPSGGKYNEQFF
TRBJ2-7	TRBV6-5	NA	NA	TGTGCCAGCAAGGGGTCGGGCTACGAGCAGTACTTC	CASKGSGYEQYF
TRBJ2-3	TRBV10-3	NA	NA	TGTGCCATCAGTGCGGTGCAAAACACAGATACGCAGTATTTT	CAISAVQNTDTQYF
TRBJ2-1	TRBV7-9	NA	TRBD1	TGTGCCAGCAGCTTAGTCGGGACAGGTAATGAGCAGTTCTTC	CASSLVGTGNEQFF
TRBJ1-4	TRBV30	NA	TRBD1	TGTGCCTGGAGTGGCCACCGGGACAGGGTCGAAAAACTGTTTTTT	CAWSGHRDRVEKLFF
TRBJ2-3	TRBV4-3	many	TRBD2	TGCGCCAGCAGCCAAGAGACTAGCGGGTCCACAGATACGCAGTATTTT	CASSQETSGSTDTQYF
TRBJ1-2	TRBV5-1	few	TRBD1	TGCGCCAGCAGCTTGGACAGGGGTGGCTATGGCTACACCTTC	CASSLDRGGYGYTF
TRBJ1-3	TRBV6-6	few	NA	TGTGCCAGCAGCTCTACGGTCGGAAACACCATATATTTT	CASSSTVGNTIYF
TRBJ2-5	TRBV6-1	NA	TRBD1	TGTGCCAGCAGCACCCGGACAGGGGAAGAGACCCAGTACTTC	CASSTRTGEETQYF
TRBJ2-3	TRBV7-2	few	NA	TGTGCCAGCAGCTTATACAATACGCAGTATTTT	CASSLYNTQYF
TRBJ1-1	TRBV11-2	NA	TRBD1	TGTGCCAGCTTTATTGGAGGGGGCCTGGACCTCTCTGAAGCTTTCTTT	CASFIGGGLDLSEAFF
TRBJ2-5	TRBV10-3	few	TRBD1	TGTGCCATCAGTATGACAGGGGGCGAAGAGACCCAGTACTTC	CAISMTGGEETQYF
TRBJ2-7	TRBV25-1	NA	NA	TGTGCCAGCAGTGAATTCGGGGGATCCTACGAGCAGTACTTC	CASSEFGGSYEQYF
TRBJ2-2	TRBV5-6	NA	TRBD1	TGTGCCAGCAGCTGGTGGACAGGGTTCACCGGGGAGCTGTTTTTT	CASSWWTGFTGELFF
TRBJ2-1	TRBV12-5	NA	TRBD1	TGTGCTAGTGGTTTGGTTTTAGGTGGGACAGGTGCTTATGAGCAGTTCTTC	CASGLVLGGTGAYEQFF
TRBJ2-7	TRBV6-6	NA	NA	TGTGCCAGCAGCCGCATGACAGGAAGCGAGCAGTACTTC	CASSRMTGSEQYF
TRBJ1-1	TRBV12-5	NA	TRBD1	TGTGCTAGTGGTCCTTACTCATACGGACAGGGATGGAACACTGAAGCTTTCTTT	CASGPYSYGQGWNTEAFF
TRBJ1-2	TRBV5-4	NA	TRBD1	TGTGCCAGCAGCACCAACAGGGGTACCTATGGCTACACCTTC	CASSTNRGTYGYTF
TRBJ2-3	TRBV4-1	few	NA	TGCGCCAGCAGCCAGGGACTTACAGATACGCAGTATTTT	CASSQGLTDTQYF
TRBJ2-7	TRBV5-1	NA	TRBD2	TGCGCCAGCAGCAGCGGGACTAGCGGTGGATTATCCTACGAGCAGTACTTC	CASSSGTSGGLSYEQYF
TRBJ1-2	TRBV6-6	NA	NA	TGTGCCAGCAACACGGGGGGTCTGGGCCTCGGGTACACCTTC	CASNTGGLGLGYTF